One and the same sample provided the 30 T cell receptor beta chains below, sequenced in a study of regulatory T cells in long-lasting Graves disease. For TCR beta, libraries came from iRepertoire HTBI primers and Arm-PCR of CDR3 regions. TCRdb analysed the multiplex PCR reads with MiXCR anew, one entry per CDR3 protein. The sample lists 420,000 or so distinct CDR3 sequences; about a quarter were seen once. Time point denoted: persistent/refractory GD, antithyroid drugs over 5 years with positive TRAb. Isolated PBMC RNA provided the starting material for the TCR library. The material sequenced was peripheral blood mononuclear cells (PBMCs), taken when the disease was refractory, from a patient treated with antithyroid drugs. The receptors here all came from a female donor with Graves disease.

The CDR3 loop reads CASSLRGTSGIPPYEQYF. CDR3 nucleotide sequence: TGTGCCAGCAGCTTACGCGGGACTAGCGGAATCCCACCCTACGAGCAGTACTTC. The chain joins TRBV7-6 to TRBJ2-7, with TRBD2 identical over 11 bases. The germline V gene has CDR1 SGHVS and CDR2 FNYEAQ. The CDR3 length is 18 residues. With V trimmed by 2 bases and J by 2 bases, 11 bases remained unmatched.

With respect to this clonotype: Germline and junction disagree at one end, which may indicate a read error. The gene calls are TRBV7-8 and TRBJ1-6; tentatively, D is TRBD1 (5 bases). Germline-derived CDR1 and CDR2 are SGHVS and FQNEAQ. CDR3 length: 15 residues. The CDR3 is CASGLALGGNSPLHF. CDR3 in DNA: TGTGCCAGCGGCTTAGCCCTGGGGGGAAATTCACCCCTCCACTTT.

The chain combines TRBV19 with TRBJ1-5; 7 bases are a match to TRBD1. Germline CDR1 is LNHDA and CDR2 is SQIVND (reference sequence). This CDR3 contains 15 residues. The J segment lost 1 base and the V segment lost 6 bases, leaving 6 bases of the junction unmatched. The CDR3 is CASSPVTGSNQPQHF. DNA of the CDR3: TGTGCCAGTAGCCCGGTGACAGGGAGCAATCAGCCCCAGCATTTT.

This chain connects TRBV27 to TRBJ2-2; D is possibly TRBD2 (6 bases). CDR3 length: 16 residues. CDR1 and CDR2 from the germline V gene are MNHEY and SMNVEV (reference sequence). The V end was cut by 5 bases, the J end by 4 bases, with 17 bases between. CDR3 nucleotides: TGTGCCAGCAGTCCGCGGACACCCGGGGGCACCGGGGAGCTGTTTTTT. It is translated as CASSPRTPGGTGELFF.

This chain links TRBV20-1 with TRBJ1-1; D is uncertain. Germline lookup yields CDR1 DFQATT and CDR2 SNEGSKA (reference sequence). The CDR3 length is 13 residues. Between the trimmed V and J ends, which lost 6 bases and 2 bases, there was a span of 13 bases. CDR3 loop: CSAVGPSNTEAFF. The CDR3 nucleotides read TGCAGTGCCGTTGGGCCATCAAACACTGAAGCTTTCTTT.

A word on this clonotype: At one end, the junction sequence differs from germline, possibly due to a read error. The rearrangement links TRBV19 to TRBJ2-2, with D possibly matching TRBD2 (6 bases). Per germline, CDR1 LNHDA and CDR2 SQIVND (reference sequence). The CDR3 runs 16 residues. The CDR3 reads CASSIDPSVRTGELLF. CDR3 sequence (DNA): TGTGCCAGTAGTATCGATCCTAGCGTTCGAACCGGGGAGCTGCTTTTT.

This sequence joins TRBV3-1 and TRBJ2-7, with TRBD2 matching 14 bases. J lost 3 bases, V lost 3 bases, and 4 bases had no gene match. The germline CDR1 and CDR2 sequences are LGHDT and YNNKEL (reference sequence). The CDR3 is 16 residues long. CDR3 DNA sequence: TGTGCCAGCAGCCAGGGACTAGCGGGAGTTCACTACGAGCAGTACTTC. It yields the protein CASSQGLAGVHYEQYF.

The table lists this clonotype with many counts. This chain connects TRBV7-2 to TRBJ2-7; D not certain. Germline CDR1 SGHTA, CDR2 FQGNSA. The CDR3 consists of 14 residues. Trimming stripped 4 bases from V and 3 bases from J, with 13 bases between. The CDR3: CASSSRQFVYEQYF. The CDR3 coding sequence is TGTGCCAGCAGCTCGCGGCAGTTCGTCTACGAGCAGTACTTC.

Notes on this clonotype: It may be a read error: a sequence one base away is much more abundant. The V gene is TRBV28, the J gene TRBJ2-5; 9 bases fit TRBD2. J lost 4 bases, V lost 6 bases, and 6 bases had no gene match. CDR3 size: 14 residues. Germline CDR1 MDHEN, CDR2 SYDVKM. The CDR3 sequence: CASRFAGGRETQYF. The CDR3, as DNA: TGTGCCAGCAGGTTTGCGGGAGGGCGAGAGACCCAGTACTTC.

As for this clonotype: A read error may explain this, as a much larger clone is one base away. No conserved phenylalanine or tryptophan is present at the end of the CDR3, so a read error is the likely explanation. The chain employs TRBV12-3 or TRBV12-4 and TRBJ2-7, with 7 bases identical to TRBD2. V gave up 3 bases and J gave up 5 bases; unmatched junction bases: 7. CDR3 length: 14 amino acids. CDR3 sequence reads: CASSFFWGGDEQYS. In DNA form, the CDR3 reads TGTGCCAGCAGTTTCTTTTGGGGGGGGGACGAGCAGTACTCC.

This clonotype was found many times. The V call is TRBV20-1, the J call TRBJ2-5, with a possible D match to TRBD2 (6 bases). Germline V gene sequence: CDR1 DFQATT, CDR2 SNEGSKA (reference sequence). This CDR3 is built from 11 residues. Trimming left V 5 bases short and J 4 bases short, with 8 bases between. The CDR3 reads CSAQAGETQYF. In DNA form, the CDR3 reads TGCAGTGCTCAAGCGGGAGAGACCCAGTACTTC.

This clonotype appeared a few times. The chain joins TRBV9 to TRBJ1-5, with D maybe TRBD1 (5 bases). Germline lookup yields CDR1 SGDLS and CDR2 YYNGEE. The CDR3 contains 14 residues. The V and J ends lost 3 bases and 10 bases respectively, with 17 bases between them. The CDR3, as DNA: TGTGCCAGCAGCGGGGTCGGGGAGGGGCATCCCCAGCATTTT. Its protein is CASSGVGEGHPQHF.

This clonotype occurred many times. This chain links TRBV18 with TRBJ1-1; 8 bases fit TRBD1. CDR1 is KGHSH, CDR2 LQKENI, per germline. Unmatched junction bases numbered 4, after V lost 2 bases and J lost 2 bases. The CDR3 runs 15 residues. CDR3 sequence (DNA): TGTGCCAGCTCACCATGGGGACAGGTTAACACTGAAGCTTTCTTT. Its translation: CASSPWGQVNTEAFF. The variable domain in full, with the rest retrieved from reference TRBV18 and TRBJ1-1, is NAGVMQNPRHLVRRRGQEARLRCSPMKGHSHVYWYRQLPEEGLKFMVYLQKENIIDESGMPKERFSAEFPKEGPSILRIQQVVRGDSAAYFCASSPWGQVNTEAFFGQGTRLTVV.

This clonotype was seen at least ten times. The chain recombines TRBV28 with TRBJ1-2; D is unclear. The CDR3 covers 12 residues. Trimming cost V 6 bases and J 9 bases, with 14 bases left between them. Germline-derived CDR1 and CDR2 are MDHEN and SYDVKM. The DNA of the CDR3 is TGTGCCAGCAGGGTGGGCAAGTTTAGCTACACCTTC. Translation gives CASRVGKFSYTF.

In this sample, this clonotype turned up many times. V is TRBV3-1 and J is TRBJ1-1, with no clear D. V lost 7 bases, J lost 2 bases, and 8 bases lay in between. CDR3 size: 12 residues. From germline, CDR1 is LGHDT and CDR2 YNNKEL (reference sequence). The CDR3 here is CASIAVNTEAFF. CDR3 DNA: TGTGCCAGCATAGCCGTTAACACTGAAGCTTTCTTT.

Note on this clonotype: A read error may be the cause here, since a much bigger clone is one base away. The gene calls are TRBV28 and TRBJ2-7; 9 nucleotides line up with TRBD1. Germline V gene sequence: CDR1 MDHEN, CDR2 SYDVKM. V was pared by 8 bases and J by 7 bases, with 12 bases of the junction left unmatched. The CDR3 spans 14 residues. The CDR3 spells CASGLNRGRGEQYF. In DNA, the CDR3 is TGTGCCAGCGGTCTGAACAGGGGGCGGGGAGAGCAGTACTTC.

This clonotype turned up a few times. The V call is TRBV5-1, the J call TRBJ1-3, with D perhaps TRBD1 (6 bases). The germline CDR1 and CDR2 sequences are SGHRS and YFSETQ. The CDR3 length is 14 residues. Trimming took off 4 bases at V and 11 bases at J, with 19 bases between the two ends. This CDR3 is CASSPNGQRTAIYF. CDR3 nucleotides: TGCGCCAGCAGCCCCAACGGACAGCGAACGGCCATATATTTT.

This clonotype was detected only a few times. The V gene is TRBV20-1, the J gene TRBJ1-1; 9 nucleotides line up with TRBD1. The V gene's germline CDR1 is DFQATT and CDR2 SNEGSKA (reference sequence). Unmatched junction bases numbered 6, after V lost 6 bases and J lost 4 bases. This CDR3 contains 13 residues. Written as DNA, the CDR3 is TGCAGTGCAAACACACAGGGGGCCACTGAAGCTTTCTTT. Its translation is CSANTQGATEAFF.

The chain links TRBV5-6 to TRBJ1-2; a weak D match, TRBD1 (6 bases). Germline V CDR1 and CDR2: SGHDT, YYEEEE. V lost 5 bases to trimming and J lost 6 bases, with 20 bases between them. This CDR3 region has 15 residues. Here the CDR3 reads CASSWDKRIENGYTF. CDR3 DNA sequence: TGTGCCAGCAGTTGGGACAAACGGATAGAGAATGGCTACACCTTC.

This clonotype was detected many times. The chain joins TRBV12-3 or TRBV12-4 to TRBJ2-7; D gene ambiguous. This CDR3 spans 14 amino acids. The V and J ends lost 5 bases and 2 bases respectively, with 13 bases between them. The CDR3 DNA reads as TGTGCCAGCAGTACATTAGCAGGTACCTACGAGCAGTACTTC. Its protein is CASSTLAGTYEQYF.

This clonotype has just a few counts. The gene calls are TRBV9 and TRBJ1-5, with 9 bases identical to TRBD1. The germline CDR1 and CDR2 sequences are SGDLS and YYNGEE. J lost 7 bases, V lost 2 bases, and 10 bases had no gene match. The CDR3 extends over 16 amino acids. The CDR3 region has the DNA TGTGCCAGCAGCGTTGTAACAGGGGGCTCTTGGCAGCCCCAGCATTTT. This gives the protein CASSVVTGGSWQPQHF.

The chain carries TRBV5-1 and TRBJ1-2, with D uncertain. V was pared by 3 bases and J by 5 bases, with 11 bases between. This CDR3 contains 13 residues. Per the germline V gene, CDR1 is SGHRS and CDR2 is YFSETQ. The CDR3 reads CASSSWKEYGYTF. CDR3 bases: TGCGCCAGCAGCTCCTGGAAGGAGTATGGCTACACCTTC.

The V call is TRBV6-2 or TRBV6-3, the J call TRBJ2-7, with 7 nucleotides matching TRBD1. V shed 5 bases, J shed 13 bases, and the junction held 14 bases outside the gene matches. Germline loops: CDR1 MNHEY, CDR2 SVGEGT. This CDR3 is 13 amino acids long. The CDR3 region has the DNA TGTGCCAGCAGTGAATATCCGGTCGGGACAGTTTACTTC. This gives the protein CASSEYPVGTVYF.

This clonotype was found many times. The chain employs TRBV2 and TRBJ2-7, with D possibly TRBD2 on 5 matching bases. Germline V CDR1 and CDR2: SNHLY, FYNNEI. V gave up 8 bases and J gave up 5 bases, with 19 bases separating them. The CDR3 length is 14 residues. CDR3 amino acids: CASGRAREEDEQYF. In DNA form, the CDR3 reads TGTGCCAGCGGGCGAGCGAGAGAGGAGGACGAGCAGTACTTC.

The CDR3 loop is CASSLGLGTAKNIQYF. The CDR3 DNA reads TGTGCCAGCAGCTTAGGTCTGGGGACGGCCAAAAACATTCAGTACTTC. The chain combines TRBV13 with TRBJ2-4; D is perhaps TRBD1 or TRBD2 (5 bases each). The germline gives CDR1 PRHDT, CDR2 FYEKMQ (reference sequence). V gave up 0 bases and J gave up 1 base, with 10 bases separating them. This CDR3 region has 16 residues.

This clonotype has a count of ten or more. The chain is built from TRBV6-5 and TRBJ2-7; 9 bases are a match to TRBD1. The CDR3 totals 16 residues. Germline V gene data show CDR1 as MNHEY and CDR2 as SVGAGI. V trimming: 2 bases; J trimming: 5 bases; junction bases outside the gene matches: 10. CDR3 coding DNA: TGTGCCAGCAGTTACGGGATGGGGACAGGGCACCACGAGCAGTACTTC. Amino acid sequence: CASSYGMGTGHHEQYF.

This clonotype was detected a few times. One end of the junction is discordant with germline, which a read error may explain. The chain joins TRBV7-2 to TRBJ2-5; no clear D gene. CDR3 length: 12 amino acids. The germline CDR1 and CDR2 sequences are SGHTA and FQGNSA. This chain's CDR3 is CASGLVRETQYF. The CDR3 DNA reads TGTGCCAGCGGCTTAGTGAGAGAGACCCAGTACTTC.

This clonotype was counted between two and nine times. In DNA form, the CDR3 reads TGTGCCAGCAGTTCTCTAGCGGTTAACACCGGGGAGCTGTTTTTT. It translates to CASSSLAVNTGELFF. The gene calls are TRBV7-8 and TRBJ2-2; 7 nucleotides align to TRBD2. The V gene's germline CDR1 is SGHVS and CDR2 FQNEAQ. CDR3 length equals 15 residues. V shed 6 bases and J 2 bases; nucleotides not matched to a gene: 6.

The J gene is TRBJ2-7, the V gene TRBV5-6; no definite D call. The CDR3 contains 14 residues. Germline CDR1 reads SGHDT; CDR2 reads YYEEEE. The V end was cut by 2 bases, the J end by 4 bases, with 13 bases between. The CDR3 bases are TGTGCCAGCAGCTTCCTCGAGGTAAAATACGAGCAGTACTTC. Protein product: CASSFLEVKYEQYF.

This clonotype was detected a few times. The chain uses TRBV10-3 and TRBJ1-1; 8 nucleotides line up with TRBD1. Per the germline V gene, CDR1 is ENHRY and CDR2 is SYGVKD. The CDR3 runs 14 residues. J gave up 0 bases and V 6 bases, and 3 bases lay outside the gene matches. CDR3 in amino acids: CAIRSTGVNTEAFF. As DNA, the CDR3 is TGTGCCATCAGGTCGACAGGGGTGAACACTGAAGCTTTCTTT.